This T cell receptor (beta chain) was sequenced during a study of T cell responses to AZD1222 COVID-19 vaccine. The CDR3 totals 15 residues. V lost 5 bases to trimming and J lost 6 bases, with 19 bases between them. In germline, CDR1 is MNHEY, CDR2 SMNVEV (reference sequence). About this clone: Its antigen is still unknown.

The study's findings and limits: Repertoire sampling was restricted to post-peak T cell response timepoints.

Sequencing was performed with immunoSEQ multiplex PCR; in TCRdb, only in-frame clones are kept and a portion is missing. The data show some 140,000 clones, roughly 90% seen once. The rearrangement links TRBV27 to TRBJ1-2; no clear D gene. Sequenced here: peripheral blood, sampled on day 0 of AZD1222 vaccination. This clonotype originated in an adult in good health. The CDR3 bases are TGTGCCAGCAGTCTGGGCATCAACTATGAACATGGCTACACCTTC. Its translation is CASSLGINYEHGYTF.